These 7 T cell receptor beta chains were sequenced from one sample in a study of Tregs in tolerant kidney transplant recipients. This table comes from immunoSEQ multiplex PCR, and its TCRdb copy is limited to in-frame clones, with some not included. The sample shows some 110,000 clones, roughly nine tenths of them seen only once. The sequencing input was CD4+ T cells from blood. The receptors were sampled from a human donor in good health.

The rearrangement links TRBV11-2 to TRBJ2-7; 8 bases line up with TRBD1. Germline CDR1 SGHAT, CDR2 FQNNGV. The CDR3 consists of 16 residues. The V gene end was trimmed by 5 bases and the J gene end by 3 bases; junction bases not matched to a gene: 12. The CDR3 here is CASSGRFRTGSYEQYF. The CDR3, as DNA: TGTGCCAGCAGCGGGAGGTTCAGGACAGGGAGCTACGAGCAGTACTTC.

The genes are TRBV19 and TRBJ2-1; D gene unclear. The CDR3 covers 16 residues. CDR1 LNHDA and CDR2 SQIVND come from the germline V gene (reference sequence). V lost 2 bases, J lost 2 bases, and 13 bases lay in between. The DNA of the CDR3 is TGTGCCAGTAGTATATTTGGGAAGTTGACCTACAATGAGCAGTTCTTC. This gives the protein CASSIFGKLTYNEQFF. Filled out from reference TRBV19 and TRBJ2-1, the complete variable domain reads DGGITQSPKYLFRKEGQNVTLSCEQNLNHDAMYWYRQDPGQGLRLIYYSQIVNDFQKGDIAEGYSVSREKKESFPLTVTSAQKNPTAFYLCASSIFGKLTYNEQFFGPGTRLTVL.

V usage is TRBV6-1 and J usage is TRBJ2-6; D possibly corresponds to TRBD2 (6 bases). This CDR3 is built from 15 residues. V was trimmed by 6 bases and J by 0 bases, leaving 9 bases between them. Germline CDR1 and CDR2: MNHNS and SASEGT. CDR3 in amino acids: CASREGSSGANVLTF. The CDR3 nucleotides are TGTGCCAGCAGGGAGGGAAGCTCTGGGGCCAACGTCCTGACTTTC.

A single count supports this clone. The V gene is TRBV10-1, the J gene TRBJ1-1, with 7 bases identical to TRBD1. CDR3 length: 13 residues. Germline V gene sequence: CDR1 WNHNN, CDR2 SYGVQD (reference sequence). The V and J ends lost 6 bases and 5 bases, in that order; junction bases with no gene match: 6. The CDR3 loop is CASRLGTVTEAFF. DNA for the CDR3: TGCGCCAGCAGGCTTGGGACAGTAACTGAAGCTTTCTTT.

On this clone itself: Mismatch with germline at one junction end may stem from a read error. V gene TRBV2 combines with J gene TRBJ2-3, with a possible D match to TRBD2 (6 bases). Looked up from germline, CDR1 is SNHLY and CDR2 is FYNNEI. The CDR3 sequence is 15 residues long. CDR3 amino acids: CASREGLPLTDTQYF. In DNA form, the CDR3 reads TGTGCCAGCAGGGAAGGACTACCTTTAACAGATACGCAGTATTTT. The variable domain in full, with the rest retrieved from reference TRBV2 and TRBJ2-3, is EPEVTQTPSHQVTQMGQEVILRCVPISNHLYFYWYRQILGQKVEFLVSFYNNEISEKSEIFDDQFSVERPDGSNFTLKIRSTKLEDSAMYFCASREGLPLTDTQYFGPGTRLTVL.

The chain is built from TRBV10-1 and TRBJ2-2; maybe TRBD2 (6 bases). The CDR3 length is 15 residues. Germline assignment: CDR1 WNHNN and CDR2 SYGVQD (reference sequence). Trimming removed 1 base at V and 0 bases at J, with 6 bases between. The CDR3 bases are TGCGCCAGCAGTGAGTTAGCGGCGAACACCGGGGAGCTGTTTTTT. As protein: CASSELAANTGELFF.

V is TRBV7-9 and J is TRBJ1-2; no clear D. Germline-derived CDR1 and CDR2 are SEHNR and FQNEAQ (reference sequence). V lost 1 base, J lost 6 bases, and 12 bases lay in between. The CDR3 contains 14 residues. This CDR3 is CASSLGEGSNGYTF. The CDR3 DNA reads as TGTGCCAGCAGCTTAGGGGAAGGTAGTAATGGCTACACCTTC.